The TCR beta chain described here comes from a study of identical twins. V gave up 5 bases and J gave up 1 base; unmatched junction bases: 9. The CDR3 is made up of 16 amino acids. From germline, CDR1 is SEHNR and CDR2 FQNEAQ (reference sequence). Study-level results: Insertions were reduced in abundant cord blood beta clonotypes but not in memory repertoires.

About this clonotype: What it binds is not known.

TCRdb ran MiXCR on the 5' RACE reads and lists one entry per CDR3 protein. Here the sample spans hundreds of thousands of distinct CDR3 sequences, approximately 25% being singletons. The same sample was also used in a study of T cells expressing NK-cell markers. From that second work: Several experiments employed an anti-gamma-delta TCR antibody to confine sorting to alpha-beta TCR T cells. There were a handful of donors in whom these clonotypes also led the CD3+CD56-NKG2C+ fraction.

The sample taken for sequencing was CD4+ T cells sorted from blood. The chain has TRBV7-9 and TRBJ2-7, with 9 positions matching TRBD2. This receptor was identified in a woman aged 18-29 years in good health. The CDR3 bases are TGTGCCAGCAGCCCTCAAGCGGGGGGCCCTTCCTACGAGCAGTACTTC. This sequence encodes CASSPQAGGPSYEQYF. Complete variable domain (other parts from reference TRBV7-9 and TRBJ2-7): DTGVSQNPRHKITKRGQNVTFRCDPISEHNRLYWYRQTLGQGPEFLTYFQNEAQLEKSRLLSDRFSAERPKGSFSTLEIQRTEQGDSAMYLCASSPQAGGPSYEQYFGPGTRLTVT.